A single sample gave rise to the 26 T cell receptor beta chains below, sequenced in a study of shared clonotypes between healthy human individuals. Some clones are missing from TCRdb's copy, which holds only in-frame ones; the method was immunoSEQ multiplex PCR. The table shows roughly 2.6 million clones, with approximately 92% occurring only once. Sequenced material: naive CD4+ T cells sorted from blood. Subset defined: CD45RA+ positively selected. The source of these receptors is a man aged 18 to 29 in good health.

This chain links TRBV19 with TRBJ1-6; D gene ambiguous. V lost 6 bases, J lost 7 bases, and 13 bases lay in between. CDR1 and CDR2 (germline): LNHDA, SQIVND (reference sequence). The length of the CDR3 is 14 residues. The CDR3 reads CASSNRAANSPLHF. The CDR3 coding sequence is TGTGCCAGTAGCAACCGGGCCGCAAATTCACCCCTCCACTTT.

This chain joins TRBV10-1 and TRBJ2-7; possible D gene TRBD2, 5 bases. The CDR3 sequence is 13 residues long. The germline CDR1 and CDR2 sequences are WNHNN and SYGVQD (reference sequence). V lost 2 bases and J 3 bases, leaving 8 bases between the germline ends. The CDR3 DNA reads as TGCGCCAGCAGTGAGCTGCGGGTCTACGAGCAGTACTTC. The encoded protein is CASSELRVYEQYF.

The V call is TRBV6-1, the J call TRBJ2-7; 7 bases match TRBD2. With V trimmed by 3 bases and J by 8 bases, 10 bases remained unmatched. The germline V gene encodes CDR1 MNHNS and CDR2 SASEGT. The CDR3 runs 14 residues. CDR3 DNA: TGTGCCAGCAGTGAGACGCCTGCCGGGGGGAAGCAGTACTTC. Its translation is CASSETPAGGKQYF.

The V gene is TRBV7-3, the J gene TRBJ2-2; maybe TRBD2 (6 bases). In germline, CDR1 is SGHTA, CDR2 FQGTGA. V was clipped by 2 bases and J by 1 base, with 8 bases between them. CDR3 length: 15 amino acids. The CDR3 sequence is CASSLWGGNTGELFF. The DNA for the CDR3 is TGTGCCAGCAGCTTATGGGGAGGGAACACCGGGGAGCTGTTTTTT.

The chain has TRBV6-5 and TRBJ2-5; D call uncertain. The CDR3 loop spans 13 amino acids. Germline lookup yields CDR1 MNHEY and CDR2 SVGAGI. The germline V and J ends were trimmed by 5 bases and 1 base, with 8 bases remaining between them. DNA of the CDR3: TGTGCCAGCAGTCAAGGGCTCCAAGAGACCCAGTACTTC. Protein sequence: CASSQGLQETQYF.

CDR3 residues: CASSPQGAYEKLFF. The CDR3 region has the DNA TGTGCCAGCAGTCCACAGGGGGCTTATGAAAAACTGTTTTTT. The gene calls are TRBV2 and TRBJ1-4, with TRBD1 identical over 9 bases. Trimming took 5 bases from V and 6 from J; bases not matched to a gene: 4. CDR3 length equals 14 residues. The V gene's germline CDR1 is SNHLY and CDR2 FYNNEI.

This clone has just one count. The chain joins TRBV19 to TRBJ1-1, with 8 bases that match TRBD1. The CDR3 runs to 14 residues. From germline, CDR1 is LNHDA and CDR2 SQIVND (reference sequence). CDR3 nucleotide sequence: TGTGTCACAAGAGACAGGGGTCTAGGCACTGAAGCTTTCTTT. It yields the protein CVTRDRGLGTEAFF.

This clone appeared once. The J gene is TRBJ2-7, the V gene TRBV10-2; no clear D. CDR3 length: 15 amino acids. In germline, CDR1 is WSHSY, CDR2 SAAADI. Deletions cut 3 bases from V and 6 bases from J, with 18 bases between. This chain's CDR3 is CASSDLGPTSAEQYF. DNA for the CDR3: TGCGCCAGCAGTGATCTCGGACCGACCTCCGCCGAGCAGTACTTC.

The chain couples TRBV7-9 to TRBJ2-2; D gene uncertain. Germline assignment: CDR1 SEHNR and CDR2 FQNEAQ (reference sequence). V was shortened by 3 bases and J by 6 bases, with 8 bases between the two germline ends. The CDR3 is 13 residues long. The CDR3 is CASSLTFAGELFF. The CDR3 DNA reads as TGTGCCAGCAGCTTGACATTCGCCGGGGAGCTGTTTTTT.

A remark on this clone: The junction departs from germline at one end; a sequencing error may be responsible. J is TRBJ1-1 and V is TRBV20-1; the D gene is possibly TRBD1 (5 bases). Germline values: CDR1 DFQATT, CDR2 SNEGSKA (reference sequence). The CDR3 has 10 amino acids. CDR3 residues: CSADRDEVFF. CDR3 DNA: TGCAGTGCTGACCGGGACGAAGTTTTCTTT.

The chain uses TRBV7-3 and TRBJ2-2, with TRBD1 as a possible D gene (7 bases). The germline CDR1 and CDR2 sequences are SGHTA and FQGTGA. The length of the CDR3 is 16 residues. Trimming stripped 2 bases from V and 3 bases from J, with 13 bases between. CDR3 sequence reads: CASSLLPGGYTGELFF. In nucleotides, the CDR3 is TGTGCCAGCAGCTTACTACCAGGGGGGTACACCGGGGAGCTGTTTTTT.

The chain joins TRBV6-1 to TRBJ2-1; D may be TRBD2 (5 bases). The CDR3 loop spans 14 amino acids. Germline CDR1 reads MNHNS; CDR2 reads SASEGT. Trimming removed 0 bases at V and 7 bases at J, with 10 bases between. The CDR3 DNA reads as TGTGCCAGCAGTGAAGCGGGAGTTAGGAATGAGCAGTTCTTC. It translates to CASSEAGVRNEQFF.

This rearrangement joins TRBV28 to TRBJ1-6, with 10 bases fitting TRBD1. Germline loops: CDR1 MDHEN, CDR2 SYDVKM. V trimming: 8 bases; J trimming: 0 bases; junction bases outside the gene matches: 7. CDR3 length equals 17 residues. CDR3 residues: CASETGGLSSYNSPLHF. CDR3 in DNA: TGTGCCAGCGAGACAGGGGGCCTTAGCTCCTATAATTCACCCCTCCACTTT.

In its sample, this clone was seen once. V gene TRBV19 combines with J gene TRBJ2-7, with D perhaps TRBD1 or TRBD2 (5 bases each). The ends were cut back, 3 bases at V and 2 bases at J, with 11 bases in the middle. In germline, CDR1 is LNHDA, CDR2 SQIVND (reference sequence). The length of the CDR3 is 14 residues. The CDR3 here is CASSMGVGAYEQYF. Here the CDR3 DNA reads TGTGCCAGTAGTATGGGAGTGGGGGCCTACGAGCAGTACTTC.

V is TRBV7-6 and J is TRBJ2-2; a possible D gene is TRBD2 (6 bases). The CDR3 is 14 amino acids. V lost 2 bases and J 8 bases, leaving 12 bases between the germline ends. Germline V gives CDR1 SGHVS, CDR2 FNYEAQ. In DNA, the CDR3 is TGTGCCAGCAGCTTACTAACTAGCTGGGGGGAGCTGTTTTTT. Translating it yields CASSLLTSWGELFF. Using reference TRBV7-6 and TRBJ2-2 for the parts outside the CDR3, the full variable domain is GAGVSQSPRYKVTKRGQDVALRCDPISGHVSLYWYRQALGQGPEFLTYFNYEAQQDKSGLPNDRFSAERPEGSISTLTIQRTEQRDSAMYRCASSLLTSWGELFFGEGSRLTVL.

The chain recombines TRBV6-5 with TRBJ1-2; D remains unclear. V shed 7 bases and J shed 0 bases, with 6 bases lying between them. This CDR3 contains 12 residues. Per the germline V gene, CDR1 is MNHEY and CDR2 is SVGAGI. CDR3 coding DNA: TGTGCCAGCACGATAGCTAACTATGGCTACACCTTC. Its protein product is CASTIANYGYTF.

The CDR3 loop is CASSFGQGSYNEQFF. In nucleotides, the CDR3 is TGTGCCAGCAGTTTTGGACAGGGTTCCTACAATGAGCAGTTCTTC. This chain uses TRBV6-5 with TRBJ2-1, with 8 bases fitting TRBD1. From germline, CDR1 is MNHEY and CDR2 SVGAGI. This CDR3 spans 15 amino acids. Trimming took 4 bases from V and 1 from J; bases not matched to a gene: 3.

The chain links TRBV10-2 to TRBJ1-3, with D maybe TRBD1 (5 bases). CDR1 and CDR2 from the germline V gene are WSHSY and SAAADI. This CDR3 is built from 14 residues. Trimming removed 3 bases at V and 4 bases at J, with 10 bases between. This chain's CDR3 is CASSDSGTGNTIYF. The CDR3 nucleotides read TGCGCCAGCAGTGATTCTGGGACCGGAAACACCATATATTTT.

This clone has just one count. This sequence joins TRBV5-1 and TRBJ2-3; TRBD2 aligns across 12 bases. With V trimmed by 2 bases and J by 4 bases, 5 bases remained unmatched. Germline CDR1 SGHRS, CDR2 YFSETQ. This CDR3 has 16 residues. Written as DNA, the CDR3 is TGCGCCAGCAGCTTTCCGACTAGCGGGGGAGCAGATACGCAGTATTTT. It codes for CASSFPTSGGADTQYF. Full variable domain (rest looked up from reference TRBV5-1 and TRBJ2-3): KAGVTQTPRYLIKTRGQQVTLSCSPISGHRSVSWYQQTPGQGLQFLFEYFSETQRNKGNFPGRFSGRQFSNSRSEMNVSTLELGDSALYLCASSFPTSGGADTQYFGPGTRLTVL.

The chain links TRBV5-4 to TRBJ2-3, with 11 bases matching TRBD1. The CDR3 runs 15 residues. Per the germline V gene, CDR1 is SGHNT and CDR2 is YYREEE (reference sequence). Germline trimming cut 1 base from V and 5 bases from J; bases unmatched to any gene: 3. This CDR3 is CASSLSGQGVDTQYF. The DNA for the CDR3 is TGTGCCAGCAGCTTGTCGGGACAGGGGGTAGATACGCAGTATTTT.

This chain links TRBV5-4 with TRBJ2-3; D possibly corresponds to TRBD1 (5 bases). CDR1 is SGHNT, CDR2 YYREEE, per germline (reference sequence). The length of the CDR3 is 17 residues. The V and J ends lost 4 bases and 0 bases respectively, with 18 bases between them. CDR3 in amino acids: CASSLPFWGSSTDTQYF. The CDR3 region has the DNA TGTGCCAGCAGCCTCCCGTTTTGGGGCTCTAGCACAGATACGCAGTATTTT. Together with reference TRBV5-4 and TRBJ2-3, the CDR3 gives the full variable domain: ETGVTQSPTHLIKTRGQQVTLRCSSQSGHNTVSWYQQALGQGPQFIFQYYREEENGRGNFPPRFSGLQFPNYSSELNVNALELDDSALYLCASSLPFWGSSTDTQYFGPGTRLTVL.

The J gene is TRBJ2-3, the V gene TRBV5-4; D unclear. V lost 1 base to trimming and J lost 3 bases, with 12 bases between them. The CDR3 is made up of 15 amino acids. Germline loops: CDR1 SGHNT, CDR2 YYREEE (reference sequence). CDR3: CASSLSEIGTDTQYF. In nucleotides, the CDR3 is TGTGCCAGCAGCTTGAGTGAGATTGGTACAGATACGCAGTATTTT.

This clone came up once. The chain has TRBV6-5 and TRBJ2-7; 10 nucleotides match TRBD2. With 6 bases clipped from V and 7 bases from J, the junction kept 12 bases outside the gene matches. The CDR3 runs to 15 residues. Per germline, CDR1 MNHEY and CDR2 SVGAGI. The CDR3 spells CASSRWTSGSLEQYF. CDR3 sequence (DNA): TGTGCCAGCAGCCGCTGGACTAGCGGCTCCCTGGAGCAGTACTTC.

On this clone: The sample carries other DNA sequences with the same CDR3. The chain couples TRBV7-2 to TRBJ2-5, with 7 bases matching TRBD2. Germline CDR1 and CDR2: SGHTA and FQGNSA. The CDR3 is made up of 14 amino acids. J gave up 5 bases and V 3 bases, and 6 bases lay outside the gene matches. CDR3 protein: CASSLAGVGETQYF. CDR3 nucleotide sequence: TGTGCCAGCAGCTTGGCGGGAGTAGGTGAGACCCAGTACTTC.

The chain recombines TRBV7-2 with TRBJ2-2; no firm D call. V was cut by 5 bases and J by 4 bases, with 11 bases left in between. The CDR3 contains 14 residues. Germline values: CDR1 SGHTA, CDR2 FQGNSA. The CDR3 region has the DNA TGTGCCAGCAGCCTTCAATCGGGCACCGGGGAGCTGTTTTTT. Protein product: CASSLQSGTGELFF.

The chain links TRBV5-8 to TRBJ1-2; TRBD1 is a possible D gene (5 bases). The CDR3 spans 17 residues. V gave up 2 bases and J gave up 0 bases, with 17 bases separating them. Per the germline V gene, CDR1 is SGHTS and CDR2 is YDEGEE. The CDR3 bases are TGTGCCAGCAGCTTACTCCAGGGTTCATCAGCTAACTATGGCTACACCTTC. Translation gives CASSLLQGSSANYGYTF.